This T cell receptor (beta chain) stems from a study of vaccination effects on CD4 cells after COVID-19. V dropped 5 bases and J dropped 5; count of bases not matched to a gene: 4. The germline gives CDR1 MNHEY, CDR2 SVGAGI. This CDR3 region has 13 residues. As regards this clone: What it binds is unknown.

Before sequencing, viral peptide pools were used by the ViraFEST assay to expand antigen-specific CD4+ T cells. Once cultured for 9 to 11 days, the cells underwent separation to obtain CD4+ T cells. Documented for the person is a PCR-confirmed SARS-CoV-2 infection occurring between March and December 2020. Method: immunoSEQ multiplex PCR; TCRdb's copy keeps in-frame clones and lacks some. The data contain 35,000 to 55,000 clones, about three quarters of them singletons. Sequenced material: CD4+ T cells from PBMCs cultured with a peptide pool, taken before COVID-19 vaccination. The origin of this receptor is a human donor who had a prior SARS-CoV-2 infection. This sequence joins TRBV6-5 and TRBJ1-2; 8 positions agree with TRBD1. For the CDR3, the DNA is TGTGCCAGCAGTAGGGACAGGCTATATGGCTACACCTTC. Amino acids: CASSRDRLYGYTF.